This T cell receptor (beta chain) was observed in a study of T cell clonality in common variable immunodeficiency. Broader study findings: Common variable immunodeficiency TCR beta sequences reportedly had fewer deletions and N-nucleotide insertions.

Control and CVID samples contributed equal amounts of genomic DNA. Sequencing was performed with immunoSEQ multiplex PCR; in TCRdb, only in-frame clones are kept and a portion is missing. The sample holds more than 8,000 clones, and no clone turns up only once. This clone was counted many times. The target antigen is unknown. Donors gave roughly 5 to 8 ml heparinized peripheral whole blood. The source material was peripheral blood mononuclear cells. This TCR came from a human donor with common variable immunodeficiency.

The CDR3 bases that were read are TGTGCCAGCAGTCTAACAGTTGAA. Its translation is CASSLTVE. The full CDR3 sequence reads CASSLTVEAFF. The rearrangement links TRBV12-3 or TRBV12-4 to TRBJ1-1, with unresolved D. The sequence runs out 3 residues before the end of the CDR3; the remainder is reconstructed from the germline J gene. V lost 5 bases and J lost 7, with 8 bases in between. This CDR3 region has 11 residues.